Presented here are 9 T cell receptor beta chains from one specimen sequenced in a study of vaccination and CD4 T cells after COVID-19. The antigens for these receptors are not known. Specified treatment: approximately 11-day PBMC culture with coronavirus spike peptide pools or control peptides (ViraFEST assay). The unexposed donor's CD4+ T cells were collected before the COVID-19 pandemic (2011-2018). Once obtained from cultured CD4+ T cells, the DNA was sequenced using the Oncomine TCR Beta short-read assay. In TCRdb, the PCR reads were re-called with MiXCR into one record per CDR3 protein. The sample lists roughly 3,000 distinct CDR3 sequences, roughly 28% occurring once. The sample consisted of CD4+ T cells from blood, cultured in vitro. The receptors come from a human donor in good health.

In this sample, this clonotype turned up a few times. The chain uses TRBV7-9 and TRBJ2-7, with 8 bases that match TRBD1. V lost 3 bases and J lost 6; bases outside the gene matches: 4. Looked up from germline, CDR1 is SEHNR and CDR2 is FQNEAQ (reference sequence). CDR3 length: 13 amino acids. CDR3 sequence: CASSFGQGSEQYF. CDR3 in DNA: TGTGCCAGCAGCTTTGGACAGGGTAGCGAGCAGTACTTC.

This clonotype has just a few counts. The rearrangement joins TRBV10-2 to TRBJ2-7; perhaps D is TRBD1 or TRBD2 (7 bases each). V was shortened by 4 bases and J by 2 bases, with 24 bases between the two germline ends. Looked up from germline, CDR1 is WSHSY and CDR2 is SAAADI. This CDR3 region has 18 residues. Written as DNA, the CDR3 is TGCGCCAGCAGTGCCCTCATCCTGACAGGGAGGGAAACCTACGAGCAGTACTTC. Translated, it gives CASSALILTGRETYEQYF.

As for this clonotype: Germline and junction disagree at one end, which may indicate a read error. V is TRBV11-3 and J is TRBJ2-1; 9 bases map to TRBD1. Per germline, CDR1 SGHNT and CDR2 YENEEA. The CDR3 totals 15 residues. CDR3 nucleotides: TGTGCTAGCAGCTCTCCGGGACAGGGAGACAATGAGCAGTTCTTC. This encodes CASSSPGQGDNEQFF.

The chain has TRBV28 and TRBJ1-5; no clear D. The CDR3 is made up of 14 amino acids. Germline CDR1 reads MDHEN; CDR2 reads SYDVKM. V lost 6 bases, J lost 5 bases, and 14 bases lay in between. The CDR3 spells CASREEGRYQPQHF. The CDR3, as DNA: TGTGCCAGCAGAGAAGAAGGTCGGTATCAGCCCCAGCATTTT. The variable domain in full, with the rest retrieved from reference TRBV28 and TRBJ1-5, is DVKVTQSSRYLVKRTGEKVFLECVQDMDHENMFWYRQDPGLGLRLIYFSYDVKMKEKGDIPEGYSVSREKKERFSLILESASTNQTSMYLCASREEGRYQPQHFGDGTRLSIL.

On this clonotype itself: The junction shows a germline mismatch at one end, possibly a read error. The chain is built from TRBV20-1 and TRBJ1-1; 8 bases are a match to TRBD1. Germline V gene lookup returns CDR1 DFQATT and CDR2 SNEGSKA (reference sequence). The CDR3 runs 13 residues. The CDR3 reads CSAEGQGHVGTSF. CDR3 nucleotides: TGCAGTGCTGAAGGACAGGGCCATGTTGGGACTTCCTTT.

The rearrangement uses TRBV6-5 and TRBJ1-1; unclear D gene. V lost 8 bases to trimming and J lost 4 bases, with 14 bases between them. Germline CDR1 is MNHEY and CDR2 is SVGAGI. This CDR3 is built from 13 residues. The CDR3 loop reads CASGSLIITEAFF. The CDR3 DNA sequence: TGTGCCAGCGGTTCGTTGATAATCACTGAAGCTTTCTTT.

The chain carries TRBV20-1 and TRBJ2-7; 9 nucleotides agree with TRBD2. V shed 0 bases and J 2 bases; nucleotides not matched to a gene: 5. The CDR3 sequence is 15 residues long. The germline V gene has CDR1 DFQATT and CDR2 SNEGSKA (reference sequence). CDR3 region: CSARDSLAGTYEQYF. In nucleotides, the CDR3 is TGCAGTGCTAGAGATTCCCTAGCGGGAACCTACGAGCAGTACTTC.

The rearrangement uses TRBV6-2 or TRBV6-3 and TRBJ2-5; 10 nucleotides agree with TRBD2. The germline gives CDR1 MNHEY, CDR2 SVGEGT. J gave up 4 bases and V 5 bases, and 7 bases lay outside the gene matches. The CDR3 runs 15 residues. The CDR3 is CASSPGVAGGETQYF. CDR3 nucleotide sequence: TGTGCCAGCAGTCCCGGGGTAGCGGGAGGAGAGACCCAGTACTTC.

The gene calls are TRBV28 and TRBJ1-1, with D possibly TRBD1 on 5 matching bases. This CDR3 contains 15 residues. Germline V gene lookup returns CDR1 MDHEN and CDR2 SYDVKM. Trimming took 3 bases from V and 8 from J, leaving 19 bases between them. For the CDR3, the DNA is TGTGCCAGCAGTTTGCCCCAGGGCTTAGGTTCGGAAGCTTTCTTT. It specifies CASSLPQGLGSEAFF.